Many counts were recorded for the clone carrying this T cell receptor beta chain. Its antigen is still unknown. The sample belongs to a study of CD8 T cells in ankylosing spondylitis. Study-level findings and limits: In ankylosing spondylitis blood, a motif of roughly 8 highly homologous TCR beta variants appeared characteristic.

TCRdb redid the calling of the 5' RACE reads with MiXCR, one entry per CDR3 protein. The table records around 490,000 distinct CDR3 sequences, about 5.4% of them present only once. This CDR3 has 13 residues. V gave up 1 base and J gave up 6 bases, with 10 bases separating them. Germline CDR1 and CDR2: LGHNA and YSLEER. Sequences were obtained from blood, either unsorted or a sorted T cell fraction (not recorded which). V gene TRBV4-3 combines with J gene TRBJ2-7, with D unresolved. The sequence was obtained from a male donor with ankylosing spondylitis. CDR3 loop: CASSQVGTGEQYF. In DNA form, the CDR3 reads TGCGCCAGCAGCCAAGTAGGTACGGGCGAGCAGTACTTC.